This TCR beta chain emerged from a study of T cell responses to AZD1222 COVID-19 vaccine. Germline V gene sequence: CDR1 MDHEN, CDR2 SYDVKM. The J segment lost 6 bases and the V segment lost 2 bases, leaving 9 bases of the junction unmatched. The CDR3 totals 16 residues. TCRdb keeps only in-frame clones here, not all; method: immunoSEQ multiplex PCR. The table has around 100,000 clones, approximately 90% seen once. On this clone itself: Its cognate antigen is unknown.

The study's findings and limits: Receipt of two AZD1222 doses was followed by a rise in Spike-specific TCR breadth and depth. In a largely white British group with more females than males, clonal diversity was possibly underestimated.

The J gene is TRBJ2-3, the V gene TRBV28, with 9 bases lining up with TRBD2. This TCR was recovered from an adult in good health. Here the sequenced sample was peripheral blood, taken on day 0 of AZD1222 vaccination. The CDR3 sequence: CASSLGASGAGDTQYF. The CDR3 DNA is TGTGCCAGCAGTTTAGGGGCTAGCGGGGCTGGGGATACGCAGTATTTT.